Listed here are 21 T cell receptor beta chains from one sample, sequenced in a study of early T cells in non-severe SARS-CoV-2 infection. From the 5' RACE reads, TCRdb called clonotypes with MiXCR, one entry per CDR3 protein. The sample comprises roughly 30,000 distinct CDR3 sequences, 4.5% to 5% of which are singletons, and around 6.3% rests with the top ten. Sequenced input: whole blood. These receptor sequences come from an adult who was a healthcare worker with PCR-confirmed SARS-CoV-2 infection or an uninfected control (not recorded which).

This clonotype was counted many times. The chain uses TRBV4-2 and TRBJ2-1; tentative D call: TRBD2 (6 bases). With 0 bases removed from V and 3 bases from J, the gap between germline ends came to 12 bases. The CDR3 consists of 16 residues. From germline, CDR1 is LGHNA and CDR2 YNFKEQ. CDR3 loop: CASSQDGDSLYNEQFF. In nucleotides, the CDR3 is TGTGCCAGCAGCCAAGACGGGGACTCCCTCTACAATGAGCAGTTCTTC.

This clonotype showed up many times. The genes are TRBV9 and TRBJ1-2; a possible D gene is TRBD1 (5 bases). Per the germline V gene, CDR1 is SGDLS and CDR2 is YYNGEE. V gave up 1 base and J gave up 6 bases, with 16 bases separating them. The CDR3 runs to 15 residues. The CDR3 loop is CASSVYPARGDGYTF. As DNA, the CDR3 is TGTGCCAGCAGCGTATACCCGGCGCGGGGGGATGGCTACACCTTC.

This clonotype was detected a few times. The chain uses TRBV12-3 or TRBV12-4 and TRBJ2-3; 9 bases line up with TRBD1. Trimming removed 8 bases from V and 3 bases from J; junction bases left unmatched: 15. The CDR3 is made up of 17 amino acids. The chain's CDR3 is CASGRGSGTGTTDTQYF. The CDR3, as DNA: TGTGCCAGCGGGAGGGGATCCGGGACAGGGACTACAGATACGCAGTATTTT.

The chain links TRBV12-3 or TRBV12-4 to TRBJ2-1; perhaps D is TRBD1 or TRBD2 (5 bases each). V gave up 0 bases and J gave up 10 bases, with 7 bases separating them. The CDR3 spans 12 residues. CDR3 loop: CASSLAGVEQFF. The CDR3 DNA reads as TGTGCCAGCAGTTTAGCGGGGGTCGAGCAGTTCTTC.

This clonotype was recorded many times. The chain recombines TRBV7-8 with TRBJ2-5, with 10 bases aligning to TRBD2. This CDR3 spans 15 amino acids. Germline V gene lookup returns CDR1 SGHVS and CDR2 FQNEAQ. With 4 bases clipped from V and 5 bases from J, the junction kept 7 bases outside the gene matches. CDR3 sequence: CASSSQRGGRETQYF. For the CDR3, the DNA is TGTGCCAGCAGCTCACAGCGGGGGGGCCGGGAGACCCAGTACTTC.

This clonotype was seen ten or more times. The conserved closing phenylalanine or tryptophan is absent in this CDR3, likely reflecting a read error. The V gene is TRBV10-1, the J gene TRBJ2-7; no reliable D call. The length of the CDR3 is 13 residues. V shed 3 bases and J shed 5 bases, with 11 bases lying between them. CDR1 is WNHNN and CDR2 is SYGVQD in the germline V gene (reference sequence). DNA for the CDR3: TGCGCCAGCAGTGATGTACTTGGCCACGAGCAGTACTCC. Translating it yields CASSDVLGHEQYS.

This sequence joins TRBV7-2 and TRBJ2-5, with D possibly matching TRBD2 (7 bases). The V gene's germline CDR1 is SGHTA and CDR2 FQGNSA. The CDR3 runs to 17 residues. V gave up 5 bases and J gave up 1 base, with 20 bases separating them. The CDR3 loop is CASSTFGGAGIQETQYF. CDR3 nucleotides: TGTGCCAGCAGCACCTTTGGGGGGGCAGGTATCCAAGAGACCCAGTACTTC.

This clonotype was counted at least ten times. The chain carries TRBV7-8 and TRBJ2-1; D is perhaps TRBD1 (5 bases). This CDR3 region has 15 residues. The germline V and J ends were trimmed by 5 bases and 8 bases, with 19 bases remaining between them. Germline V gene sequence: CDR1 SGHVS, CDR2 FQNEAQ. The DNA of the CDR3 is TGTGCCAGCAGCGCAATGGATCAGGGTGTCCATGAGCAGTTCTTC. It specifies CASSAMDQGVHEQFF.

In this sample, this clonotype turned up many times. The rearrangement links TRBV30 to TRBJ2-1, with 11 bases identical to TRBD2. The V gene's germline CDR1 is GTSNPN and CDR2 SVGIG (reference sequence). The V gene end was trimmed by 8 bases and the J gene end by 2 bases; junction bases not matched to a gene: 5. The CDR3 spans 14 residues. CDR3 amino acids: CAGTSGSPYNEQFF. CDR3 nucleotide sequence: TGTGCCGGAACTAGCGGGAGCCCCTACAATGAGCAGTTCTTC. The full variable domain, with the rest looked up from reference TRBV30 and TRBJ2-1, is SQTIHQWPATLVQPVGSPLSLECTVEGTSNPNLYWYRQAAGRGLQLLFYSVGIGQISSEVPQNLSASRPQDRQFILSSKKLLLSDSGFYLCAGTSGSPYNEQFFGPGTRLTVL.

This clonotype has just a few counts. The V gene is TRBV7-9, the J gene TRBJ2-3; TRBD2 agrees at 9 bases. CDR1 SEHNR and CDR2 FQNEAQ come from the germline V gene (reference sequence). The CDR3 loop spans 17 amino acids. J lost 6 bases, V lost 2 bases, and 12 bases had no gene match. The CDR3 reads CASSLFRGRVPSDTQYF. Here the CDR3 DNA reads TGTGCCAGCAGCTTATTTCGCGGGAGGGTCCCATCCGATACGCAGTATTTT.

This clonotype has more than one count but fewer than ten. The chain recombines TRBV24-1 with TRBJ2-6; D ambiguous. This CDR3 spans 13 amino acids. Trimming stripped 0 bases from V and 12 bases from J, with 8 bases between. Germline CDR1 KGHDR, CDR2 SFDVKD. The CDR3 DNA reads TGTGCCACCAGTGATTTGCTCCACCCCGTCCTGACTTTC. As protein: CATSDLLHPVLTF.

This clonotype was seen many times. The chain joins TRBV29-1 to TRBJ2-1; D is possibly TRBD2 (6 bases). CDR3 size: 16 residues. Trimming cost V 6 bases and J 0 bases, with 18 bases left between them. Germline values: CDR1 SQVTM, CDR2 ANQGSEA. CDR3 region: CSVVISSARSYNEQFF. Here the CDR3 DNA reads TGCAGCGTCGTGATCTCTAGCGCTCGCTCCTACAATGAGCAGTTCTTC.

The table lists this clonotype with many counts. The genes are TRBV10-3 and TRBJ2-5, with a weak D call TRBD2 (5 bases). V was clipped by 9 bases and J by 1 base, with 15 bases between them. The CDR3 extends over 14 amino acids. Germline V gene lookup returns CDR1 ENHRY and CDR2 SYGVKD. The CDR3 is CAIGPGGSQETQYF. CDR3 nucleotides: TGTGCCATTGGCCCTGGAGGAAGCCAAGAGACCCAGTACTTC.

V and J are TRBV18 and TRBJ2-2, with TRBD2 matching over 13 bases. This CDR3 region has 18 residues. Losses at the gene ends were 1 base for V and 1 base for J; bases not matched to a gene: 3. Per germline, CDR1 KGHSH and CDR2 LQKENI. The CDR3 is CASSPRTSGSVNTGELFF. The CDR3, as DNA: TGTGCCAGCTCACCACGGACTAGCGGGAGTGTGAACACCGGGGAGCTGTTTTTT.

V and J are TRBV2 and TRBJ2-1; perhaps TRBD2 as D (6 bases). Germline V gene lookup returns CDR1 SNHLY and CDR2 FYNNEI. The CDR3 runs to 14 residues. Trimming stripped 7 bases from V and 3 bases from J, with 13 bases between. The CDR3 sequence is CASTPGRNYNEQFF. The CDR3 bases are TGTGCCAGCACCCCAGGGAGGAACTACAATGAGCAGTTCTTC.

This clonotype was seen a few times. This chain links TRBV24-1 with TRBJ2-7; no firm D call. CDR1 is KGHDR, CDR2 SFDVKD, per germline. Trimming shortened V by 2 bases and J by 6 bases, and 10 bases separated the two germline ends. The CDR3 is 13 residues long. The CDR3 sequence: CATSDWSQAEQYF. For the CDR3, the DNA is TGTGCCACCAGTGATTGGTCCCAGGCCGAGCAGTACTTC.

This sequence joins TRBV7-9 and TRBJ1-3, with 9 bases fitting TRBD1. The trim removed 4 bases at V and 2 bases at J, leaving 6 bases unmatched. This CDR3 comprises 16 residues. In germline, CDR1 is SEHNR, CDR2 FQNEAQ (reference sequence). As DNA, the CDR3 is TGTGCCAGCAGCTCGCTACAGGGGGCACCTGGAAACACCATATATTTT. This codes for CASSSLQGAPGNTIYF.

Only a few counts were recorded for this clonotype. The chain is built from TRBV5-8 and TRBJ2-3; D perhaps matches TRBD2 (5 bases). This CDR3 has 13 amino acids. CDR1 is SGHTS, CDR2 YDEGEE, per germline. V shed 1 base and J shed 5 bases, with 8 bases lying between them. The CDR3 DNA follows: TGTGCCAGCAGCTTGAGACTACGAGATACGCAGTATTTT. Its translation is CASSLRLRDTQYF.

V and J are TRBV7-9 and TRBJ2-3, with 15 bases that match TRBD2. J lost 0 bases, V lost 4 bases, and 5 bases had no gene match. Germline loops: CDR1 SEHNR, CDR2 FQNEAQ (reference sequence). There are 18 residues in the CDR3. The DNA of the CDR3 is TGTGCCAGCAGCTGGGGACTAGCGGGAGGACCGAGCACAGATACGCAGTATTTT. This codes for CASSWGLAGGPSTDTQYF.

In this sample, this clonotype turned up many times. The rearrangement uses TRBV18 and TRBJ2-7; 7 bases match TRBD1. This CDR3 has 13 residues. V trimming: 5 bases; J trimming: 3 bases; junction bases outside the gene matches: 4. In germline, CDR1 is KGHSH, CDR2 LQKENI. This CDR3 reads CASSATGIYEQYF. For the CDR3, the DNA is TGTGCCAGCTCAGCGACAGGGATCTACGAGCAGTACTTC.

This clonotype was found many times. The chain couples TRBV6-2 or TRBV6-3 to TRBJ2-3; perhaps TRBD1 as D (5 bases). Per germline, CDR1 MNHEY and CDR2 SVGEGT. Trimming took off 7 bases at V and 0 bases at J, with 14 bases between the two ends. The CDR3 sequence is 15 residues long. The CDR3: CASTLTASSTDTQYF. The CDR3 DNA follows: TGTGCCAGCACCTTGACAGCGTCTAGCACAGATACGCAGTATTTT.